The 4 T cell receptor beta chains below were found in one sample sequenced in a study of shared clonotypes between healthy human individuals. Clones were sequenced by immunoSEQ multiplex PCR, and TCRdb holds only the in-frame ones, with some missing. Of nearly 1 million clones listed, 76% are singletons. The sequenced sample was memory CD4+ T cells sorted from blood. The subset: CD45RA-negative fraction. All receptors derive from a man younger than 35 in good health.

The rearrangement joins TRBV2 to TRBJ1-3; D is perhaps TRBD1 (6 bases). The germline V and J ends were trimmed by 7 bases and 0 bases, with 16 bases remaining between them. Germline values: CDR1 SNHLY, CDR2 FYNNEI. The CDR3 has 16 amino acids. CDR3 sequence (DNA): TGTGCCAGCAAAAGTAACAGGGCCGGCTCTGGAAACACCATATATTTT. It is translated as CASKSNRAGSGNTIYF.

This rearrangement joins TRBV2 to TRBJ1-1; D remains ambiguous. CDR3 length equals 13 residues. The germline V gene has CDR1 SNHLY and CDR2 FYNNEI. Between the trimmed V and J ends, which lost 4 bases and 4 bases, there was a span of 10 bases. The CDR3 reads CASSVYGSTEAFF. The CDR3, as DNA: TGTGCCAGCAGTGTCTATGGTAGCACTGAAGCTTTCTTT.

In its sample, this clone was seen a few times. The CDR3 DNA reads TGTGCCAGTAGTATAGCACAGCAAGAGACCCAGTACTTC. Translation: CASSIAQQETQYF. V gene TRBV19 combines with J gene TRBJ2-5; D not certain. Germline loops: CDR1 LNHDA, CDR2 SQIVND (reference sequence). CDR3 length: 13 residues. The V end was cut by 1 base, the J end by 2 bases, with 5 bases between.

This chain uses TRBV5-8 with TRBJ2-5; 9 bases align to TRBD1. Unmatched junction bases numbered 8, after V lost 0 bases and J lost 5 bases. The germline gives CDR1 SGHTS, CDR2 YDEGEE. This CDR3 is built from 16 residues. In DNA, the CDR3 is TGTGCCAGCAGCTTGGGCGTGGACAGGGGATCGGAGACCCAGTACTTC. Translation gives CASSLGVDRGSETQYF.